This TCR beta chain was recorded in a study of T cell repertoires in cytomegalovirus infection. Study-wide context: In the study, CMV epitopes included recently identified HLA-C-restricted and well-studied HLA-B-restricted ones. It was the public TCR beta signatures that indicated both CMV infection and matching HLA type.

Remarks on this clonotype: Antigen: not known.

CDR3 length: 11 amino acids. In germline, CDR1 is MNHEY, CDR2 SVGEGT. Trimming left V 5 bases short and J 4 bases short, with 5 bases between. TCRdb reanalysed the reads using MiXCR and keeps one entry per CDR3 protein. The repertoire has hundreds of thousands of distinct CDR3 sequences, about 42% of them found once; the top ten carry about 41%. Sequencing was performed on cultured PBMCs, taken from culture after CMV antigen stimulation. The chain links TRBV6-2 or TRBV6-3 to TRBJ1-1; D is unresolved. The source of this sequence is a human donor in good health (CMV status not recorded). Some clones in this sample may be carry-over from other donors' samples. CDR3 sequence reads: CASSPFTEAFF. CDR3 DNA sequence: TGTGCCAGCAGTCCCTTCACTGAAGCTTTCTTT.